Listed here are 12 T cell receptor beta chains from one sample, sequenced in a study of control samples from healthy donors and cancer patients. The repertoire was sequenced with immunoSEQ multiplex PCR; TCRdb's copy has only in-frame clones and lacks some. There are roughly 200,000 clones in the sample, with roughly 2% held by the top ten. Sequences were obtained from blood. The receptors shown here come from a woman aged 25 to 39 in good health.

On this clone itself: An end of the junction does not agree with germline; a read error may underlie this. V and J are TRBV7-7 and TRBJ1-4; 8 bases map to TRBD1. There are 11 residues in the CDR3. CDR1 is SSHAT and CDR2 is FNYEAQ in the germline V gene (reference sequence). CDR3 sequence reads: CASSLVDRGVF. The CDR3 DNA sequence: TGTGCTAGCAGCTTGGTCGACAGGGGCGTATTT.

V gene TRBV7-6 combines with J gene TRBJ2-3, with D maybe TRBD2 (5 bases). The CDR3 contains 16 residues. Trimming shortened V by 5 bases and J by 1 base, and 16 bases separated the two germline ends. Germline values: CDR1 SGHVS, CDR2 FNYEAQ. The CDR3 nucleotides are TGTGCCAGCAGCCTGTTTAGCGAGAGCCGCACAGATACGCAGTATTTT. As protein: CASSLFSESRTDTQYF. The variable domain in full, completed from reference TRBV7-6 and TRBJ2-3, reads GAGVSQSPRYKVTKRGQDVALRCDPISGHVSLYWYRQALGQGPEFLTYFNYEAQQDKSGLPNDRFSAERPEGSISTLTIQRTEQRDSAMYRCASSLFSESRTDTQYFGPGTRLTVL.

V usage is TRBV9 and J usage is TRBJ1-1, with D hard to call. Germline V gene lookup returns CDR1 SGDLS and CDR2 YYNGEE. Trimming cost V 0 bases and J 1 base, with 10 bases left between them. The CDR3 totals 15 residues. This CDR3 reads CASSVAHNANTEAFF. The DNA for the CDR3 is TGTGCCAGCAGCGTAGCTCACAATGCGAACACTGAAGCTTTCTTT.

CDR3 coding DNA: TGCGCCAGCAGCCTGGGACCGACGTACCAAGAGACCCAGTACTTC. Translating gives CASSLGPTYQETQYF. The chain has TRBV5-1 and TRBJ2-5, with D perhaps assigned TRBD1 or TRBD2 (5 bases each). CDR3 size: 15 residues. V was pared by 4 bases and J by 0 bases, with 13 bases between. Germline V gene data show CDR1 as SGHRS and CDR2 as YFSETQ.

This chain joins TRBV2 and TRBJ1-1; 7 bases fit TRBD1. Germline CDR1 SNHLY, CDR2 FYNNEI. V gave up 10 bases and J gave up 9 bases; unmatched junction bases: 8. This CDR3 contains 11 residues. The CDR3 is CATQGTVKAFF. The CDR3 bases are TGTGCCACCCAAGGGACAGTAAAAGCTTTCTTT.

The V call is TRBV24-1, the J call TRBJ2-1; TRBD2 matches 16 bases. The CDR3 covers 19 residues. V shed 5 bases and J 0 bases; nucleotides not matched to a gene: 6. Germline CDR1 KGHDR, CDR2 SFDVKD. The chain's CDR3 is CATSAAGLAGGSSYNEQFF. Here the CDR3 DNA reads TGTGCCACCAGTGCCGCGGGACTAGCGGGGGGGAGCTCCTACAATGAGCAGTTCTTC.

The chain joins TRBV14 to TRBJ2-2, with no clear D. The CDR3 totals 13 residues. The V gene lost 4 bases and the J gene lost 7 bases, with 10 bases spanning the gap. CDR1 and CDR2 (germline): SGHDN, FVKESK. This CDR3 reads CASSRKWNGELFF. The CDR3, as DNA: TGTGCCAGCAGCCGAAAGTGGAACGGGGAGCTGTTTTTT.

The V call is TRBV5-4, the J call TRBJ2-2; TRBD2 matches at 11 bases. CDR1 SGHNT and CDR2 YYREEE come from the germline V gene (reference sequence). The length of the CDR3 is 16 residues. The ends lost 4 bases at V and 0 bases at J; junction bases unmatched: 2. Here the CDR3 reads CASSLAGGTNTGELFF. CDR3 DNA: TGTGCCAGCAGCCTAGCGGGGGGAACGAACACCGGGGAGCTGTTTTTT.

CDR3 sequence reads: CASSPLADTQYF. The CDR3 bases are TGTGCCAGCAGCCCTCTAGCAGATACGCAGTATTTT. The V gene is TRBV28, the J gene TRBJ2-3; D gene ambiguous. Trimming removed 6 bases from V and 4 bases from J, with 8 bases in between. Germline V lookup: CDR1 MDHEN, CDR2 SYDVKM. The CDR3 runs to 12 residues.

The V and J genes are TRBV15 and TRBJ2-1; TRBD2 aligns across 7 bases. The CDR3 consists of 14 residues. V lost 5 bases, J lost 9 bases, and 10 bases stayed unmatched. Germline values: CDR1 LNHNV, CDR2 YYDKDF (reference sequence). The CDR3 nucleotides are TGTGCCACCAGCCAGTGGACTAGTGGAAGTGAGCAGTTCTTC. It is translated as CATSQWTSGSEQFF.

V and J are TRBV29-1 and TRBJ1-2; 7 nucleotides line up with TRBD1. This CDR3 region has 10 residues. With 6 bases clipped from V and 14 bases from J, the junction kept 9 bases outside the gene matches. Germline V gene sequence: CDR1 SQVTM, CDR2 ANQGSEA. The CDR3 DNA reads as TGCAGCGTCGTTGACAGGGAATGTACCTTC. Translation gives CSVVDRECTF.

The gene calls are TRBV7-9 and TRBJ1-6; D perhaps matches TRBD1 (5 bases). The V gene's germline CDR1 is SEHNR and CDR2 FQNEAQ (reference sequence). V gave up 3 bases and J gave up 7 bases, with 13 bases separating them. This CDR3 has 15 amino acids. The CDR3 sequence: CASSLGDAQNSPLHF. CDR3 nucleotides: TGTGCCAGCAGCTTGGGGGACGCCCAGAATTCACCCCTCCACTTT.